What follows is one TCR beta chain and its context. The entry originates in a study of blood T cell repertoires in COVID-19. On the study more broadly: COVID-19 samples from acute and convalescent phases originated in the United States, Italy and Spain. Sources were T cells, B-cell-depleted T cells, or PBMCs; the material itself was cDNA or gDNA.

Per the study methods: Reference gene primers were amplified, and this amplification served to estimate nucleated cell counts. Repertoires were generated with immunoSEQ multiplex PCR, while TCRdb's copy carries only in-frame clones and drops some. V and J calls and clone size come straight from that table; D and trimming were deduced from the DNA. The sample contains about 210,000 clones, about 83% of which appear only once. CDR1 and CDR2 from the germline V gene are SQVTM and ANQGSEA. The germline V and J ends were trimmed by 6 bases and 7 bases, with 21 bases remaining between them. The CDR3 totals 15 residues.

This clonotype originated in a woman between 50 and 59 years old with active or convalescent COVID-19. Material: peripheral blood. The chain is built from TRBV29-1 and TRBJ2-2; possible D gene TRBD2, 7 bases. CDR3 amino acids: CSVNRFGGQGGELFF. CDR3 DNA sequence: TGCAGCGTCAATAGGTTCGGGGGGCAGGGCGGGGAGCTGTTTTTT.